Following are 10 T cell receptor beta chains from one sample sequenced in a study of T cell changes during pregnancy in multiple sclerosis. The table came from immunoSEQ multiplex PCR; TCRdb's copy has only in-frame clones and leaves some out. The sample holds about 52,000 clones, 85% to 95% seen once. The specimen was CD4+ T cells from peripheral blood mononuclear cells, collected in the third trimester of pregnancy. The receptors come from a female donor with multiple sclerosis, enrolled in a pregnancy study.

The chain carries TRBV2 and TRBJ1-6, with D maybe TRBD1 (6 bases). The CDR3 has 14 amino acids. Trimming cost V 1 base and J 9 bases, with 10 bases left between them. Germline CDR1 and CDR2: SNHLY and FYNNEI. CDR3 DNA: TGTGCCAGCAGTGAAGAGGGGGGGATTTCACCCCTCCACTTT. It yields the protein CASSEEGGISPLHF.

This chain links TRBV6-5 with TRBJ1-2, with 8 bases matching TRBD1. Germline V gives CDR1 MNHEY, CDR2 SVGAGI. Trimming at V came to 4 bases and at J to 7 bases, leaving 8 bases not matched to a gene. This CDR3 comprises 14 residues. CDR3 DNA sequence: TGTGCCAGCAGTTCCCGACAGGGGTTGGGTGGCTACACCTTC. Its translation: CASSSRQGLGGYTF.

The sample holds one count of this clone. The V and J genes are TRBV2 and TRBJ2-2; D is uncertain. The V and J ends lost 8 bases and 1 base respectively, with 5 bases between them. The CDR3 contains 12 residues. Germline V lookup: CDR1 SNHLY, CDR2 FYNNEI. DNA of the CDR3: TGTGCCAGCTCCCAGAACACCGGGGAGCTGTTTTTT. Encoded protein: CASSQNTGELFF.

The rearrangement uses TRBV7-2 and TRBJ2-2, with 8 bases fitting TRBD1. Unmatched junction bases numbered 3, after V lost 3 bases and J lost 3 bases. The CDR3 is 15 residues long. Germline loops: CDR1 SGHTA, CDR2 FQGNSA. The CDR3 nucleotides are TGTGCCAGCAGCTTGGGGACAGGTCACACCGGGGAGCTGTTTTTT. It translates to CASSLGTGHTGELFF.

The gene calls are TRBV27 and TRBJ1-4, with D uncertain. Germline assignment: CDR1 MNHEY and CDR2 SMNVEV (reference sequence). This CDR3 comprises 13 residues. Trimming left V 3 bases short and J 6 bases short, with 8 bases between. The CDR3 region has the DNA TGTGCCAGCAGTTTTTCGGGTTATGAAAAACTGTTTTTT. It is translated as CASSFSGYEKLFF.

The V call is TRBV15, the J call TRBJ1-4; 9 nucleotides line up with TRBD1. This CDR3 comprises 14 residues. CDR1 is LNHNV and CDR2 is YYDKDF in the germline V gene (reference sequence). With 4 bases clipped from V and 7 bases from J, the junction kept 4 bases outside the gene matches. CDR3 bases: TGTGCCACCAGCAACAGGGGGCGGGCTGAAAAACTGTTTTTT. Translation: CATSNRGRAEKLFF. The entire variable domain, with the rest obtained from reference TRBV15 and TRBJ1-4, is as follows: DAMVIQNPRYQVTQFGKPVTLSCSQTLNHNVMYWYQQKSSQAPKLLFHYYDKDFNNEADTPDNFQSRRPNTSFCFLDIRSPGLGDTAMYLCATSNRGRAEKLFFGSGTQLSVL.

The chain links TRBV10-3 to TRBJ2-3, with D tentatively TRBD2 (7 bases). The CDR3 loop spans 16 amino acids. CDR1 and CDR2 from the germline V gene are ENHRY and SYGVKD. V was shortened by 3 bases and J by 7 bases, with 20 bases between the two germline ends. The DNA for the CDR3 is TGTGCCATCAGTGATATGTGGGGGGGGCCGGGGAATACGCAGTATTTT. It is translated as CAISDMWGGPGNTQYF.

This clone has only one observation. J is TRBJ2-5 and V is TRBV5-6; 7 nucleotides match TRBD1. The CDR3 consists of 15 residues. Trimming at V came to 1 base and at J to 1 base, leaving 4 bases not matched to a gene. CDR1 is SGHDT and CDR2 is YYEEEE in the germline V gene. The CDR3 is CASSLWGTAQETQYF. The CDR3 DNA follows: TGTGCCAGCAGCTTGTGGGGGACAGCCCAAGAGACCCAGTACTTC.

The V gene is TRBV4-1, the J gene TRBJ2-7; 12 bases fit TRBD2. This CDR3 contains 15 residues. Trimming at V came to 3 bases and at J to 6 bases, leaving 6 bases not matched to a gene. Germline CDR1 reads MGHRA; CDR2 reads YSYEKL. The CDR3 DNA follows: TGCGCCAGCAGCCACCCTAGCGGGGGGGCCCCCGAGCAGTACTTC. This codes for CASSHPSGGAPEQYF.

The genes are TRBV6-5 and TRBJ2-1; 14 nucleotides match TRBD2. Germline CDR1 is MNHEY and CDR2 is SVGAGI. Germline trimming cut 7 bases from V and 14 bases from J; bases unmatched to any gene: 7. This CDR3 is built from 13 residues. CDR3 coding DNA: TGTGCCAGCACCCCTGGGACTAGCGGGAGAGAGTTCTTC. It is translated as CASTPGTSGREFF.